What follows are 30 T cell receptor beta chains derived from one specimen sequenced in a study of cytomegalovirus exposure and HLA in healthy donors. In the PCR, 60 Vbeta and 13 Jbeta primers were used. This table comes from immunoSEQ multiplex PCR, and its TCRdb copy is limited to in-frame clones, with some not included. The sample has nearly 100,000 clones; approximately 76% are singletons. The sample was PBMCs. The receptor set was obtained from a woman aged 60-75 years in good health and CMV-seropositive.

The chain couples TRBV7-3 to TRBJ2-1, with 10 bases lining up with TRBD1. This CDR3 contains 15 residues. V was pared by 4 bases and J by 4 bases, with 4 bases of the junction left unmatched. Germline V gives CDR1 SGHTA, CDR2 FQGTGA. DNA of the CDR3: TGTGCCAGCAGCTCCGGGACAGGGGTGTACAATGAGCAGTTCTTC. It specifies CASSSGTGVYNEQFF.

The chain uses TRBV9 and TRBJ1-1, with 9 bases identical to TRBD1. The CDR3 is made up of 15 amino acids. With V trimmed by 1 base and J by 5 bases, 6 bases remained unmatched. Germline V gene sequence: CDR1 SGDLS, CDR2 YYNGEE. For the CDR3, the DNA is TGTGCCAGCAGCGTATTGACAGGGGGGCAGACTGAAGCTTTCTTT. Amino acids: CASSVLTGGQTEAFF.

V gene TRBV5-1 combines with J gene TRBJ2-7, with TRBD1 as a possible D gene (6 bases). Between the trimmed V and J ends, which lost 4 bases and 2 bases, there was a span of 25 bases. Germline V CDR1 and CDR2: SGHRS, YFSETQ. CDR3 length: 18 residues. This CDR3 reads CASSLRRPGTYNPYEQYF. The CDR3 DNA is TGCGCCAGCAGCCTGAGGAGGCCCGGGACATACAATCCCTACGAGCAGTACTTC. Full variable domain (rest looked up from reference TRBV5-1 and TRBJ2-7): KAGVTQTPRYLIKTRGQQVTLSCSPISGHRSVSWYQQTPGQGLQFLFEYFSETQRNKGNFPGRFSGRQFSNSRSEMNVSTLELGDSALYLCASSLRRPGTYNPYEQYFGPGTRLTVT.

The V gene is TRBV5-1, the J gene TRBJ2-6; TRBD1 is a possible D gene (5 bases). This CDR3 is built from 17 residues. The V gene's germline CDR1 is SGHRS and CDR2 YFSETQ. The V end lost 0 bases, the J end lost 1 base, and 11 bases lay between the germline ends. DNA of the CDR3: TGCGCCAGCAGCTTGGCCGGGCAGGGTTCTGGGGCCAACGTCCTGACTTTC. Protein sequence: CASSLAGQGSGANVLTF.

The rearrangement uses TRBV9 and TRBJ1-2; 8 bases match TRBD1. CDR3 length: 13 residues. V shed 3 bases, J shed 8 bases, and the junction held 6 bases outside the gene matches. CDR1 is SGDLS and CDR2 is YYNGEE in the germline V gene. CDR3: CASSGGQVDGYTF. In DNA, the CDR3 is TGTGCCAGCAGCGGGGGACAGGTTGACGGCTACACCTTC.

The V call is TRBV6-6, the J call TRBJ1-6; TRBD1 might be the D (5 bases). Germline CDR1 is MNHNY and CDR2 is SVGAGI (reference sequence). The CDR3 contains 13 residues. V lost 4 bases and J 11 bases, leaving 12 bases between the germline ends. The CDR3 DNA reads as TGTGCCAGCAGTTGGGGCGAGAAGGCACCCCTCCACTTT. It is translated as CASSWGEKAPLHF.

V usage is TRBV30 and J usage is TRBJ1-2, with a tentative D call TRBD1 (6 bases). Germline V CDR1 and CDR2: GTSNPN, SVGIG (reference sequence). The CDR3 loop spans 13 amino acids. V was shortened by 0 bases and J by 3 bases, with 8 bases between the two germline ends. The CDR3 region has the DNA TGTGCCTGGAGTGTGGACAGCTACTATGGCTACACCTTC. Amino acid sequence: CAWSVDSYYGYTF. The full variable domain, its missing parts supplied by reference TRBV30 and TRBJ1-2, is SQTIHQWPATLVQPVGSPLSLECTVEGTSNPNLYWYRQAAGRGLQLLFYSVGIGQISSEVPQNLSASRPQDRQFILSSKKLLLSDSGFYLCAWSVDSYYGYTFGSGTRLTVV.

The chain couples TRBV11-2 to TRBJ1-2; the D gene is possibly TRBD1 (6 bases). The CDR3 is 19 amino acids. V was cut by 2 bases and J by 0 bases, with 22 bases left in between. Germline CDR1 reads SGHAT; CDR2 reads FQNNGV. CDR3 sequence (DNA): TGTGCCAGCAGCTTAAGTTTTAAAAGGACAGACAAACCTAACTATGGCTACACCTTC. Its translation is CASSLSFKRTDKPNYGYTF.

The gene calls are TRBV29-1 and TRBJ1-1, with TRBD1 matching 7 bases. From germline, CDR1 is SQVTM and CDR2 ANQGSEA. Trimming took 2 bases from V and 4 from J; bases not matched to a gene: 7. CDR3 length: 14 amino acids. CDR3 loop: CSVETLAGGTEAFF. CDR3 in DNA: TGCAGCGTTGAAACCCTGGCAGGGGGCACTGAAGCTTTCTTT.

CDR3 nucleotide sequence: TGTGCCAGTACCCTGGGAGGGAGAACAGATACGCAGTATTTT. Translation gives CASTLGGRTDTQYF. The chain couples TRBV25-1 to TRBJ2-3; 7 nucleotides line up with TRBD2. Germline V gene data show CDR1 as MGHDK and CDR2 as SYGVNS. V was clipped by 9 bases and J by 3 bases; unmatched bases: 9. This CDR3 comprises 14 residues.

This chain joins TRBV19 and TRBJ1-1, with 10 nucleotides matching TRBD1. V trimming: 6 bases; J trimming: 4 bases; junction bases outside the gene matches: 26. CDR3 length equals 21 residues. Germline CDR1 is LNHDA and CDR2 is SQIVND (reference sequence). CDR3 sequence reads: CASSHQIKAPRDRGLGTEAFF. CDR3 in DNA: TGTGCCAGTAGCCACCAGATCAAGGCCCCCCGGGACAGGGGATTAGGCACTGAAGCTTTCTTT.

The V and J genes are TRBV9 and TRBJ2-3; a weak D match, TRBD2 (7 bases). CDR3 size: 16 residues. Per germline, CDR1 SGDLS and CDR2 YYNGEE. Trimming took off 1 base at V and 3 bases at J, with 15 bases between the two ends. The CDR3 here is CASSVSGGQETDTQYF. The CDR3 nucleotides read TGTGCCAGCAGCGTATCCGGGGGGCAAGAAACAGATACGCAGTATTTT.

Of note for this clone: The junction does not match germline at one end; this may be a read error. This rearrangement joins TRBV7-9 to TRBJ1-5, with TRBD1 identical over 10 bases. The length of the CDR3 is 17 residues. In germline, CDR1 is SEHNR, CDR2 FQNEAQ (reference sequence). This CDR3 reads CSSSLYPTGGEDQPQHF. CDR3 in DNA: TGTTCCAGCAGCTTATATCCGACAGGGGGCGAGGATCAGCCCCAGCATTTT.

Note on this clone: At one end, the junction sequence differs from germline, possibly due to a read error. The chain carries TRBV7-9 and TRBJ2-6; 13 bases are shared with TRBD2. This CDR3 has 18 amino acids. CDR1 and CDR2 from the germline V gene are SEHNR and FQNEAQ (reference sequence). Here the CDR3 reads CSSSSPTSGRYGANVLTF. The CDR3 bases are TGTTCCAGCAGCTCACCGACTAGCGGGAGGTATGGGGCCAACGTCCTGACTTTC.

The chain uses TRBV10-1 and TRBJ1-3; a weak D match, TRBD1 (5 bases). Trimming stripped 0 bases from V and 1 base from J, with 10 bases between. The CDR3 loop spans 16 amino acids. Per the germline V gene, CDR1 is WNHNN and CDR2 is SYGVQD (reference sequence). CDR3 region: CASSESGLRSGNTIYF. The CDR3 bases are TGCGCCAGCAGTGAGTCGGGGCTTAGGTCTGGAAACACCATATATTTT.

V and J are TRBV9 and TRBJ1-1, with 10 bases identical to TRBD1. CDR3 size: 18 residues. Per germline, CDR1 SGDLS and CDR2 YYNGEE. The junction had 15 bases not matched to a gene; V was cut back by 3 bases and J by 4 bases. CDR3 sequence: CASSAEGQAGTGVTEAFF. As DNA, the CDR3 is TGTGCCAGCAGCGCGGAGGGCCAGGCGGGGACAGGGGTCACTGAAGCTTTCTTT.

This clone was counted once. This chain's CDR3 is CASSLGVRIDSSYEQYF. The CDR3 DNA follows: TGTGCCAGCAGCTTGGGCGTCCGAATCGACAGCTCCTACGAGCAGTACTTC. The chain carries TRBV5-5 and TRBJ2-7; maybe TRBD1 (5 bases). The CDR3 spans 17 residues. V lost 0 bases to trimming and J lost 0 bases, with 16 bases between them. Germline assignment: CDR1 SGHKS and CDR2 YYEKEE (reference sequence).

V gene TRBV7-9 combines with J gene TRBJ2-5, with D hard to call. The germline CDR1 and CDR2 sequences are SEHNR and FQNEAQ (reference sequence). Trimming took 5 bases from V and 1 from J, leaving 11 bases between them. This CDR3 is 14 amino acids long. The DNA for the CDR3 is TGTGCCAGCAGCCTGCTAGGCCCCCAAGAGACCCAGTACTTC. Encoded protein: CASSLLGPQETQYF.

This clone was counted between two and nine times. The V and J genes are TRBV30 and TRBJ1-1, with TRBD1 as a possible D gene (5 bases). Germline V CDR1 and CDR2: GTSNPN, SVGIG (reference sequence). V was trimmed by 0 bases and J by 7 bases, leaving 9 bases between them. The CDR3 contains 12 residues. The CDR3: CAWSVAGREAFF. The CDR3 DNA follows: TGTGCCTGGAGTGTCGCGGGGCGTGAAGCTTTCTTT.

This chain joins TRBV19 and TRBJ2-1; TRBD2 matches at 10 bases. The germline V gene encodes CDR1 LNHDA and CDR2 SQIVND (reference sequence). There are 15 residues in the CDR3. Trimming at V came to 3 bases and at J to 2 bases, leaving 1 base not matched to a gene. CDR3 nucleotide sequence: TGTGCCAGTAGTATGAGCGGGAGGGCCTACAATGAGCAGTTCTTC. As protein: CASSMSGRAYNEQFF.

Written as DNA, the CDR3 is TGTGCCAGCTCACCACGGCAGGGGTGGAATGAGCAGTTCTTC. Translation: CASSPRQGWNEQFF. This chain links TRBV18 with TRBJ2-1, with D perhaps TRBD1 (6 bases). V was pared by 1 base and J by 7 bases, with 11 bases between. Per germline, CDR1 KGHSH and CDR2 LQKENI. The CDR3 has 14 amino acids.

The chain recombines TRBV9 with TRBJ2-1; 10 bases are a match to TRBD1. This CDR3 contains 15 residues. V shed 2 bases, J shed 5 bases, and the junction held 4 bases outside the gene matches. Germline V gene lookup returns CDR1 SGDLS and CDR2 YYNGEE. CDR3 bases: TGTGCCAGCAGCGTCCACGGGACAGGGGACAATGAGCAGTTCTTC. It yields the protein CASSVHGTGDNEQFF. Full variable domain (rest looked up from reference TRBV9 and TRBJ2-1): DSGVTQTPKHLITATGQRVTLRCSPRSGDLSVYWYQQSLDQGLQFLIQYYNGEERAKGNILERFSAQQFPDLHSELNLSSLELGDSALYFCASSVHGTGDNEQFFGPGTRLTVL.

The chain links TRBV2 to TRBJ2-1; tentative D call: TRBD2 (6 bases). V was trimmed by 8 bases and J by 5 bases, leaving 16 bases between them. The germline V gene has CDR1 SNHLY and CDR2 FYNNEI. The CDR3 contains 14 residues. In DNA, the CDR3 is TGTGCCAGCGATTTTCCTAGCGTCGACAATGAGCAGTTCTTC. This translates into CASDFPSVDNEQFF.

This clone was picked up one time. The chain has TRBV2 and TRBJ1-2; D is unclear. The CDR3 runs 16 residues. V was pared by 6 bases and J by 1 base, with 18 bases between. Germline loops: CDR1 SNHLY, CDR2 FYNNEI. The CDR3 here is CASSIRDNRFNYGYTF. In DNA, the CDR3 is TGTGCCAGCAGCATTAGAGACAATCGTTTTAACTATGGCTACACCTTC. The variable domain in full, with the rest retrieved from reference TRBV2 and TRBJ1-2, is EPEVTQTPSHQVTQMGQEVILRCVPISNHLYFYWYRQILGQKVEFLVSFYNNEISEKSEIFDDQFSVERPDGSNFTLKIRSTKLEDSAMYFCASSIRDNRFNYGYTFGSGTRLTVV.

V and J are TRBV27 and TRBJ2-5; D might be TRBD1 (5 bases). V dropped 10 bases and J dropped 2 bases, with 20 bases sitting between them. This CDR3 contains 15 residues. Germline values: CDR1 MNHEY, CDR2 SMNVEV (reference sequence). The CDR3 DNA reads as TGTGCCACCCCTGATTGTGACAGCCCTCAAGAGACCCAGTACTTC. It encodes CATPDCDSPQETQYF.

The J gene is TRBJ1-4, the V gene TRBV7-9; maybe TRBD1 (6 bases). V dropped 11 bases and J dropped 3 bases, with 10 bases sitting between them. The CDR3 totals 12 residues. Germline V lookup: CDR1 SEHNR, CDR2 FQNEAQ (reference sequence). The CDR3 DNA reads TGTGCCCAACAGGGACCTAATGAAAAACTGTTTTTT. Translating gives CAQQGPNEKLFF.

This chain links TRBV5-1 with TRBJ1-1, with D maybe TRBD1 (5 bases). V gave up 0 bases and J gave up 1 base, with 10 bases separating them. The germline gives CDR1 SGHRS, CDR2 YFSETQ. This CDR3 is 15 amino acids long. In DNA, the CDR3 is TGCGCCAGCAGCTTGGATGGACATTCGAACACTGAAGCTTTCTTT. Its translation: CASSLDGHSNTEAFF.

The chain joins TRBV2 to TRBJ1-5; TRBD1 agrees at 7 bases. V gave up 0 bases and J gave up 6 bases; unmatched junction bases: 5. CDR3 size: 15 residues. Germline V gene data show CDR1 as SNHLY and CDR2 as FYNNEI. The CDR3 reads CASSEARAGGQPQHF. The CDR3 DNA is TGTGCCAGCAGTGAAGCGCGGGCAGGGGGTCAGCCCCAGCATTTT.

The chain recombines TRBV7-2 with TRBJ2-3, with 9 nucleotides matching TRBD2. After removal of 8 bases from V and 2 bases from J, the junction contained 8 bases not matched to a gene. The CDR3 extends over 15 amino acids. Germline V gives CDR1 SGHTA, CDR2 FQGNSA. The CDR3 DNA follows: TGTGCCAGCCGCGGGACTAGCAGAGTCACAGATACGCAGTATTTT. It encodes CASRGTSRVTDTQYF.

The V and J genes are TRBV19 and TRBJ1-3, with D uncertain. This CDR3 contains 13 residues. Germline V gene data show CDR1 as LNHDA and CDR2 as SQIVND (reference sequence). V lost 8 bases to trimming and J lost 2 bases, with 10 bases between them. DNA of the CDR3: TGTGCCAGTTCCCGAACTACTGGAAACACCATATATTTT. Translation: CASSRTTGNTIYF.